Listed here are 22 T cell receptor beta chains from one sample, sequenced in a study of response to subunit inactivated influenza vaccine. TCRdb itself ran the RT-PCR reads through MiXCR, one entry per CDR3 protein. Among roughly 700,000 distinct CDR3 sequences, about 15% were seen once, and the ten largest hold 6% to 7%. This sample comprised PBMCs from blood, obtained 14 days before vaccination. All receptors derive from a man aged 45-65 years who received an inactivated influenza vaccine.

This chain joins TRBV11-2 and TRBJ2-1; a possible D gene is TRBD2 (6 bases). The CDR3 sequence is 16 residues long. Deletions cut 3 bases from V and 0 bases from J, with 12 bases between. The germline CDR1 and CDR2 sequences are SGHAT and FQNNGV. The CDR3 coding sequence is TGTGCCAGCAGCTTGCGCGGGGTGAGCTCCTACAATGAGCAGTTCTTC. This gives the protein CASSLRGVSSYNEQFF.

This clonotype was seen a handful of times. CDR3 loop: CASSLGVRWLAEPYEQYF. In nucleotides, the CDR3 is TGTGCCAGCAGTTTGGGCGTTCGGTGGCTAGCGGAACCCTACGAGCAGTACTTC. This chain uses TRBV28 with TRBJ2-7; 7 nucleotides align to TRBD2. CDR1 is MDHEN, CDR2 SYDVKM, per germline. The CDR3 loop spans 18 amino acids. After removal of 3 bases from V and 2 bases from J, the junction contained 16 bases not matched to a gene. Complete variable domain (other parts from reference TRBV28 and TRBJ2-7): DVKVTQSSRYLVKRTGEKVFLECVQDMDHENMFWYRQDPGLGLRLIYFSYDVKMKEKGDIPEGYSVSREKKERFSLILESASTNQTSMYLCASSLGVRWLAEPYEQYFGPGTRLTVT.

This clonotype was seen a handful of times. The rearrangement uses TRBV28 and TRBJ1-1; D unclear. V lost 2 bases and J lost 4, with 8 bases in between. The CDR3 extends over 13 amino acids. Germline CDR1 MDHEN, CDR2 SYDVKM. Here the CDR3 DNA reads TGTGCCAGCAGTTTAAAAGGTTTCACTGAAGCTTTCTTT. Translating gives CASSLKGFTEAFF.

The chain carries TRBV10-3 and TRBJ2-7, with D unclear. The CDR3 consists of 12 residues. Between the trimmed V and J ends, which lost 11 bases and 3 bases, there was a span of 14 bases. Germline CDR1 and CDR2: ENHRY and SYGVKD. CDR3 bases: TGTGCCTCAAGCGACCAGGACTACGAGCAGTACTTC. Its translation is CASSDQDYEQYF.

V usage is TRBV7-9 and J usage is TRBJ2-3; 7 positions agree with TRBD2. CDR1 is SEHNR and CDR2 is FQNEAQ in the germline V gene (reference sequence). The ends lost 5 bases at V and 3 bases at J; junction bases unmatched: 11. The CDR3 has 16 amino acids. This CDR3 reads CASSLRLAPGTDTQYF. In DNA form, the CDR3 reads TGTGCCAGCAGCCTCCGACTAGCTCCGGGTACAGATACGCAGTATTTT.

This clonotype appeared a few times. This rearrangement joins TRBV5-6 to TRBJ2-5; the D gene is possibly TRBD1 (6 bases). Trimming cost V 2 bases and J 5 bases, with 13 bases left between them. The CDR3 loop spans 14 amino acids. Germline V gives CDR1 SGHDT, CDR2 YYEEEE. In DNA, the CDR3 is TGTGCCAGCAGCTTCTTTTCAGGGGCCGAGACCCAGTACTTC. Protein: CASSFFSGAETQYF.

In this sample, this clonotype turned up many times. The chain has TRBV3-1 and TRBJ2-5; no clear D gene. The CDR3 consists of 12 residues. Germline V gene lookup returns CDR1 LGHDT and CDR2 YNNKEL (reference sequence). Trimming took 2 bases from V and 4 from J, leaving 5 bases between them. As DNA, the CDR3 is TGTGCCAGCAGCCAATACGGAGAGACCCAGTACTTC. Amino acid sequence: CASSQYGETQYF.

The V call is TRBV6-5, the J call TRBJ2-3; 10 bases align to TRBD1. J was trimmed by 3 bases and V by 6 bases; bases with no gene match: 9. The CDR3 has 16 residues. CDR1 is MNHEY and CDR2 is SVGAGI in the germline V gene. The CDR3 DNA reads TGTGCCAGCAGGTCTCGTCGGGGACAGGGGACAGATACGCAGTATTTT. Amino acid sequence: CASRSRRGQGTDTQYF.

The chain uses TRBV14 and TRBJ2-6; D unresolved. V was shortened by 2 bases and J by 3 bases, with 2 bases between the two germline ends. The length of the CDR3 is 13 residues. CDR1 SGHDN and CDR2 FVKESK come from the germline V gene. Written as DNA, the CDR3 is TGTGCCAGCAGCCAAAATGGGGCCAACGTCCTGACTTTC. Its translation is CASSQNGANVLTF.

In this sample, this clonotype turned up many times. This chain joins TRBV28 and TRBJ2-3, with 9 bases identical to TRBD1. CDR1 and CDR2 from the germline V gene are MDHEN and SYDVKM. The CDR3 contains 15 residues. Losses at the gene ends were 6 bases for V and 1 base for J; bases not matched to a gene: 5. The CDR3 here is CASSTGGAGTDTQYF. The CDR3 nucleotides read TGTGCCAGCAGCACAGGGGGCGCGGGCACAGATACGCAGTATTTT.

This clonotype was seen at least ten times. This rearrangement joins TRBV7-2 to TRBJ1-4; D is possibly TRBD1 (5 bases). The CDR3 extends over 15 amino acids. Germline V gene sequence: CDR1 SGHTA, CDR2 FQGNSA. Trimming took off 5 bases at V and 7 bases at J, with 17 bases between the two ends. This CDR3 reads CASSPPGGEGEKLFF. The CDR3 DNA reads TGTGCCAGCAGCCCCCCGGGAGGGGAGGGTGAAAAACTGTTTTTT.

The chain combines TRBV27 with TRBJ2-7; perhaps TRBD1 as D (6 bases). The CDR3 contains 14 residues. Germline assignment: CDR1 MNHEY and CDR2 SMNVEV (reference sequence). V lost 1 base to trimming and J lost 7 bases, with 14 bases between them. The CDR3 protein is CASSLFGQTEEQYF. In DNA form, the CDR3 reads TGTGCCAGCAGTTTATTCGGACAGACGGAAGAGCAGTACTTC.

This clonotype has just a few counts. The V and J genes are TRBV6-5 and TRBJ2-1; 13 bases match TRBD2. CDR1 is MNHEY, CDR2 SVGAGI, per germline. The CDR3 runs 16 residues. V shed 4 bases, J shed 9 bases, and the junction held 9 bases outside the gene matches. The CDR3 region has the DNA TGTGCCAGCAGTTCCTCCGGGACTAGCGGGGTGGGTGAGCAGTTCTTC. This codes for CASSSSGTSGVGEQFF.

The rearrangement joins TRBV15 to TRBJ2-7, with D maybe TRBD1 (5 bases). The V gene lost 4 bases and the J gene lost 3 bases, with 13 bases spanning the gap. This CDR3 is 14 amino acids long. CDR1 is LNHNV and CDR2 is YYDKDF in the germline V gene (reference sequence). The CDR3 nucleotides read TGTGCCACCAGCACCCCGACAGATGGCTACGAGCAGTACTTC. Translated, it gives CATSTPTDGYEQYF.

This clonotype was recorded many times. The chain joins TRBV11-2 to TRBJ2-3, with D possibly matching TRBD2 (6 bases). There are 14 residues in the CDR3. Deletions cut 8 bases from V and 0 bases from J, with 12 bases between. Germline V gene sequence: CDR1 SGHAT, CDR2 FQNNGV. This CDR3 is CASGPSASTDTQYF. DNA for the CDR3: TGTGCCAGCGGTCCTAGCGCTAGCACAGATACGCAGTATTTT.

This clonotype was found a few times. V and J are TRBV25-1 and TRBJ2-5, with 11 bases identical to TRBD2. The CDR3 has 16 residues. Trimming at V came to 1 base and at J to 1 base, leaving 2 bases not matched to a gene. In germline, CDR1 is MGHDK, CDR2 SYGVNS. The chain's CDR3 is CASSEFLAGGQETQYF. The CDR3 coding sequence is TGTGCCAGCAGTGAATTTCTAGCGGGAGGCCAAGAGACCCAGTACTTC.

This clonotype was picked up a small number of times. The chain has TRBV18 and TRBJ2-5; 11 bases map to TRBD2. Looked up from germline, CDR1 is KGHSH and CDR2 is LQKENI. V was clipped by 5 bases and J by 2 bases; unmatched bases: 10. This CDR3 has 17 amino acids. This CDR3 is CASSVTVPSGGQETQYF. The CDR3, as DNA: TGTGCCAGCTCAGTAACCGTTCCTAGCGGGGGGCAAGAGACCCAGTACTTC.

As concerns this clonotype: Since a much larger clone is just one base distant, this may be a read error. This rearrangement joins TRBV20-1 to TRBJ2-1; TRBD2 agrees at 10 bases. Per the germline V gene, CDR1 is DFQATT and CDR2 is SNEGSKA (reference sequence). Unmatched junction bases numbered 18, after V lost 5 bases and J lost 11 bases. The CDR3 consists of 16 residues. The CDR3 loop is CSAPSRSGRFGNKQFF. DNA for the CDR3: TGCAGTGCTCCCTCACGTAGCGGGAGGTTCGGGAATAAGCAGTTCTTC.

This clonotype showed up just a few times. The rearrangement joins TRBV24-1 to TRBJ2-1; TRBD2 aligns across 11 bases. CDR1 is KGHDR, CDR2 SFDVKD, per germline. The CDR3 extends over 16 amino acids. The V segment lost 2 bases and the J segment 2 bases; nucleotides outside the gene matches: 1. DNA for the CDR3: TGTGCCACCAGTGATTCGGGACTAGCGGCCTACAATGAGCAGTTCTTC. Translated: CATSDSGLAAYNEQFF.

J is TRBJ2-1 and V is TRBV11-2; perhaps TRBD1 as D (5 bases). The CDR3 loop spans 17 amino acids. Trimming took off 5 bases at V and 5 bases at J, with 22 bases between the two ends. Germline assignment: CDR1 SGHAT and CDR2 FQNNGV. The CDR3 region is CASSPQGLSSSDNEQFF. Written as DNA, the CDR3 is TGTGCCAGCAGCCCCCAGGGCCTGAGTTCGTCGGACAATGAGCAGTTCTTC.

This clonotype has just a few counts. This rearrangement joins TRBV20-1 to TRBJ2-7; 8 bases line up with TRBD2. V gave up 6 bases and J gave up 4 bases; unmatched junction bases: 11. This CDR3 is built from 14 residues. Per germline, CDR1 DFQATT and CDR2 SNEGSKA (reference sequence). CDR3 coding DNA: TGCAGTGCGAACGGCTGGAGCGGGGGATACGAGCAGTACTTC. Protein sequence: CSANGWSGGYEQYF.

The V call is TRBV5-1, the J call TRBJ2-3; no definite D call. The CDR3 contains 16 residues. Germline loops: CDR1 SGHRS, CDR2 YFSETQ. V gave up 4 bases and J gave up 2 bases, with 17 bases separating them. CDR3 region: CASSLRASRNTDTQYF. DNA of the CDR3: TGCGCCAGCAGCCTACGGGCCTCTAGAAACACAGATACGCAGTATTTT.